This T cell receptor beta chain was sequenced for a study of breast tumors, draining lymph nodes, adjacent tissues. TCRdb reanalysed the multiplex PCR reads using MiXCR and keeps one entry per CDR3 protein. The table includes 25,000 to 40,000 distinct CDR3 sequences, roughly 69% detected once. Trimming cost V 6 bases and J 5 bases, with 17 bases left between them. CDR3 size: 14 residues. The sample taken for sequencing was breast tumor tissue. The chain carries TRBV12-3 or TRBV12-4 and TRBJ2-7, with D possibly TRBD2 on 5 matching bases. The sequence was collected from a female donor with breast cancer. Some clones in this sample may be carry-over from other donors' samples. CDR3 in DNA: TGTGCCAGCAGCTTGAGCGGTAGTTGGAACGAGCAGTACTTC. It encodes CASSLSGSWNEQYF.